These 27 T cell receptor beta chains share one sample of origin, sequenced in a study of cytomegalovirus exposure and HLA in healthy donors. Profiled with immunoSEQ multiplex PCR; TCRdb holds only in-frame clones, not every one. The repertoire consists of 150,000 to 200,000 clones, with roughly nine tenths occurring once and the leading ten covering about 7.2%. The sample comprised PBMCs. The receptors come from a young man in good health and CMV-seropositive.

V usage is TRBV9 and J usage is TRBJ2-3; 10 bases are shared with TRBD2. The V gene end was trimmed by 3 bases and the J gene end by 1 base; junction bases not matched to a gene: 2. The germline gives CDR1 SGDLS, CDR2 YYNGEE. This CDR3 has 15 residues. CDR3 DNA: TGTGCCAGCAGCGGCGGGACTAGCGGCACAGATACGCAGTATTTT. It codes for CASSGGTSGTDTQYF.

The rearrangement links TRBV4-1 to TRBJ1-1, with unresolved D. This CDR3 comprises 14 residues. From germline, CDR1 is MGHRA and CDR2 YSYEKL. V shed 0 bases and J shed 1 base, with 6 bases lying between them. Written as DNA, the CDR3 is TGCGCCAGCAGCCAAGAGGCCAGGAACACTGAAGCTTTCTTT. Residues: CASSQEARNTEAFF.

This chain joins TRBV4-1 and TRBJ1-1, with TRBD1 identical over 7 bases. Trimming at V came to 3 bases and at J to 1 base, leaving 2 bases not matched to a gene. The CDR3 consists of 14 residues. Germline V gives CDR1 MGHRA, CDR2 YSYEKL. CDR3 in amino acids: CASSHRTGNTEAFF. For the CDR3, the DNA is TGCGCCAGCAGCCATCGGACAGGGAACACTGAAGCTTTCTTT.

The chain is built from TRBV19 and TRBJ2-4; 13 bases align to TRBD2. This CDR3 region has 19 residues. With 10 bases clipped from V and 1 base from J, the junction kept 16 bases outside the gene matches. The germline CDR1 and CDR2 sequences are LNHDA and SQIVND (reference sequence). CDR3: CATDPPLLAGGKAKNIQYF. CDR3 coding DNA: TGTGCCACCGACCCCCCGCTACTAGCGGGGGGGAAGGCCAAAAACATTCAGTACTTC.

This chain uses TRBV9 with TRBJ1-1; D unclear. Trimming left V 4 bases short and J 0 bases short, with 10 bases between. The CDR3 has 14 amino acids. CDR1 is SGDLS, CDR2 YYNGEE, per germline. The CDR3 spells CASSTRWMNTEAFF. The DNA of the CDR3 is TGTGCCAGCAGCACCCGGTGGATGAACACTGAAGCTTTCTTT.

The V call is TRBV6-1, the J call TRBJ2-7, with D uncertain. This CDR3 is 14 amino acids long. V gave up 8 bases and J gave up 3 bases, with 17 bases separating them. Germline V gene data show CDR1 as MNHNS and CDR2 as SASEGT. This chain's CDR3 is CASSPAAEYYEQYF. The CDR3 bases are TGTGCCAGCTCCCCTGCGGCAGAGTACTACGAGCAGTACTTC.

For the CDR3, the DNA is TGTGCCTGGAGTAGAGGGACTAGGATGGCCGGGGAGCTGTTTTTT. Its protein product is CAWSRGTRMAGELFF. The V call is TRBV30, the J call TRBJ2-2; 8 bases align to TRBD2. Germline CDR1 and CDR2: GTSNPN and SVGIG (reference sequence). V trimming: 2 bases; J trimming: 6 bases; junction bases outside the gene matches: 8. The CDR3 is 15 residues long. Together with reference TRBV30 and TRBJ2-2, the CDR3 gives the full variable domain: SQTIHQWPATLVQPVGSPLSLECTVEGTSNPNLYWYRQAAGRGLQLLFYSVGIGQISSEVPQNLSASRPQDRQFILSSKKLLLSDSGFYLCAWSRGTRMAGELFFGEGSRLTVL.

V gene TRBV11-2 combines with J gene TRBJ2-7; D is ambiguous. V lost 2 bases and J lost 0, with 5 bases in between. The CDR3 has 13 residues. Per germline, CDR1 SGHAT and CDR2 FQNNGV. The CDR3 loop reads CASSLYISYEQYF. CDR3 sequence (DNA): TGTGCCAGCAGCTTATACATCTCCTACGAGCAGTACTTC.

The J gene is TRBJ2-3, the V gene TRBV6-1, with D possibly matching TRBD2 (7 bases). Trimming shortened V by 6 bases and J by 4 bases, and 17 bases separated the two germline ends. Germline V gives CDR1 MNHNS, CDR2 SASEGT. The CDR3 contains 15 residues. CDR3 residues: CASRARGGAADTQYF. Written as DNA, the CDR3 is TGTGCCAGCAGAGCAAGGGGGGGCGCGGCAGATACGCAGTATTTT.

This clone showed up just a few times. The V gene is TRBV5-1, the J gene TRBJ1-1; D may be TRBD1 (5 bases). The V gene lost 1 base and the J gene lost 8 bases, with 18 bases spanning the gap. The length of the CDR3 is 15 residues. Germline V CDR1 and CDR2: SGHRS, YFSETQ. The CDR3 nucleotides are TGCGCCAGCAGCTTGTCTTCGGCAGGGAATAAGGAAGCTTTCTTT. Translation: CASSLSSAGNKEAFF.

The V and J genes are TRBV18 and TRBJ1-4; no clear D gene. CDR3 length equals 13 residues. The V end was cut by 2 bases, the J end by 8 bases, with 9 bases between. CDR1 is KGHSH and CDR2 is LQKENI in the germline V gene. CDR3 bases: TGTGCCAGCTCACCAACGGACGGAGAAAAACTGTTTTTT. Residues: CASSPTDGEKLFF. Looking up the rest from reference TRBV18 and TRBJ1-4 gives the full variable domain: NAGVMQNPRHLVRRRGQEARLRCSPMKGHSHVYWYRQLPEEGLKFMVYLQKENIIDESGMPKERFSAEFPKEGPSILRIQQVVRGDSAAYFCASSPTDGEKLFFGSGTQLSVL.

The chain employs TRBV4-2 and TRBJ2-1; D not certain. The germline gives CDR1 LGHNA, CDR2 YNFKEQ. This CDR3 comprises 15 residues. Trimming took 0 bases from V and 6 from J, leaving 12 bases between them. The CDR3 bases are TGTGCCAGCAGCCAAGATCGGGCGTGGGGCAATGAGCAGTTCTTC. This translates into CASSQDRAWGNEQFF.

V is TRBV27 and J is TRBJ2-7, with 7 nucleotides matching TRBD2. This CDR3 comprises 12 residues. CDR1 MNHEY and CDR2 SMNVEV come from the germline V gene (reference sequence). V shed 6 bases and J 3 bases; nucleotides not matched to a gene: 2. The CDR3 region has the DNA TGTGCCAGCAGCCCTAGCGGCTACGAGCAGTACTTC. Protein: CASSPSGYEQYF.

The chain combines TRBV28 with TRBJ2-7, with D perhaps TRBD1 or TRBD2 (7 bases each). V was clipped by 6 bases and J by 1 base, with 13 bases between them. In germline, CDR1 is MDHEN, CDR2 SYDVKM. The CDR3 consists of 14 residues. In DNA form, the CDR3 reads TGTGCCAGCAGCCAGGGGGGGAGTTCCTACGAGCAGTACTTC. Translating gives CASSQGGSSYEQYF. The full variable domain, its missing parts supplied by reference TRBV28 and TRBJ2-7, is DVKVTQSSRYLVKRTGEKVFLECVQDMDHENMFWYRQDPGLGLRLIYFSYDVKMKEKGDIPEGYSVSREKKERFSLILESASTNQTSMYLCASSQGGSSYEQYFGPGTRLTVT.

V and J are TRBV11-2 and TRBJ2-6, with a possible D match to TRBD1 (7 bases). Trimming cost V 1 base and J 4 bases, with 14 bases left between them. CDR3 length: 17 amino acids. CDR1 is SGHAT and CDR2 is FQNNGV in the germline V gene. The CDR3, as DNA: TGTGCCAGCAGCTTAGGGCGCGGGACAGTGGGGGCCAACGTCCTGACTTTC. It codes for CASSLGRGTVGANVLTF.

V is TRBV2 and J is TRBJ2-7; D is perhaps TRBD1 (6 bases). The CDR3 is 13 residues long. CDR1 is SNHLY, CDR2 FYNNEI, per germline. Trimming removed 7 bases at V and 4 bases at J, with 14 bases between. Written as DNA, the CDR3 is TGTGCCAGCAATGACAGGTTCGATTACGAGCAGTACTTC. Translating it yields CASNDRFDYEQYF.

The chain uses TRBV11-3 and TRBJ1-6, with 7 bases fitting TRBD1. Germline V gene sequence: CDR1 SGHNT, CDR2 YENEEA. The CDR3 has 15 amino acids. Trimming removed 5 bases from V and 8 bases from J; junction bases left unmatched: 9. CDR3 sequence: CASSARQGADSPLHF. In DNA form, the CDR3 reads TGTGCCAGCAGCGCACGACAGGGCGCGGATTCACCCCTCCACTTT.

The genes are TRBV5-1 and TRBJ2-7; possible D gene TRBD2, 6 bases. Germline CDR1 and CDR2: SGHRS and YFSETQ. The CDR3 has 12 residues. V was shortened by 4 bases and J by 4 bases, with 9 bases between the two germline ends. CDR3 nucleotide sequence: TGCGCCAGCAGCAGGGACTTTTACGAGCAGTACTTC. This codes for CASSRDFYEQYF.

The CDR3 loop is CASSSPAGKETQYF. The CDR3 bases are TGTGCCAGCAGTTCCCCAGCGGGGAAAGAGACCCAGTACTTC. This rearrangement joins TRBV6-5 to TRBJ2-5; 7 positions match TRBD2. The CDR3 extends over 14 amino acids. V was pared by 4 bases and J by 3 bases, with 5 bases of the junction left unmatched. Looked up from germline, CDR1 is MNHEY and CDR2 is SVGAGI.

This chain connects TRBV7-2 to TRBJ1-1; 7 positions match TRBD1. CDR3 length: 15 amino acids. CDR1 and CDR2 (germline): SGHTA, FQGNSA. J was trimmed by 6 bases and V by 5 bases; bases with no gene match: 12. DNA of the CDR3: TGTGCCAGCAGCCAGACAGGGTTGGGTTCGGCTGAAGCTTTCTTT. Its protein is CASSQTGLGSAEAFF.

V usage is TRBV6-5 and J usage is TRBJ2-1, with TRBD1 identical over 7 bases. There are 15 residues in the CDR3. V lost 2 bases to trimming and J lost 4 bases; unmatched junction nucleotides: 5. Germline V lookup: CDR1 MNHEY, CDR2 SVGAGI. The CDR3 spells CASSYGRQGYNEQFF. DNA of the CDR3: TGTGCCAGCAGTTACGGTCGACAGGGTTACAATGAGCAGTTCTTC.

This chain uses TRBV5-6 with TRBJ2-3; possible D gene TRBD2, 5 bases. Germline loops: CDR1 SGHDT, CDR2 YYEEEE. The ends were cut back, 1 base at V and 0 bases at J, with 12 bases in the middle. The CDR3 is 16 residues long. The CDR3 nucleotides read TGTGCCAGCAGCTTGCAAGGAGGTTCTAGCACAGATACGCAGTATTTT. As protein: CASSLQGGSSTDTQYF.

The V gene is TRBV15, the J gene TRBJ1-5; the D is unclear. This CDR3 comprises 14 residues. CDR1 is LNHNV and CDR2 is YYDKDF in the germline V gene (reference sequence). Trimming stripped 4 bases from V and 4 bases from J, with 11 bases between. This CDR3 reads CATSKTGGNQPQHF. The DNA of the CDR3 is TGTGCCACCAGCAAAACTGGAGGGAATCAGCCCCAGCATTTT.

The V call is TRBV5-6, the J call TRBJ2-7; 8 bases map to TRBD2. Germline CDR1 reads SGHDT; CDR2 reads YYEEEE. The CDR3 has 15 amino acids. V shed 3 bases, J shed 4 bases, and the junction held 9 bases outside the gene matches. CDR3 nucleotides: TGTGCCAGCAGCTCCCGACTAGCGCTTCCTTACGAGCAGTACTTC. This gives the protein CASSSRLALPYEQYF.

The J gene is TRBJ2-7, the V gene TRBV18; the match to TRBD1 covers 8 bases. The V gene end was trimmed by 3 bases and the J gene end by 2 bases; junction bases not matched to a gene: 6. CDR1 is KGHSH, CDR2 LQKENI, per germline. This CDR3 is 15 amino acids long. CDR3 DNA sequence: TGTGCCAGCTCACCCTCGGGGACAGGTACCTACGAGCAGTACTTC. It is translated as CASSPSGTGTYEQYF.

The J gene is TRBJ1-3, the V gene TRBV5-1, with D unresolved. Germline CDR1 reads SGHRS; CDR2 reads YFSETQ. The germline V and J ends were trimmed by 0 bases and 0 bases, with 4 bases remaining between them. This CDR3 contains 14 residues. CDR3 loop: CASSLDSSGNTIYF. The CDR3 coding sequence is TGCGCCAGCAGCTTGGACAGCTCTGGAAACACCATATATTTT.

The CDR3 loop reads CAWRGPYTF. The CDR3, as DNA: TGTGCCTGGAGGGGACCCTACACCTTC. V is TRBV30 and J is TRBJ1-2, with D tentatively TRBD1 (5 bases). The CDR3 runs 9 residues. V dropped 3 bases and J dropped 10 bases, with 6 bases sitting between them. Per germline, CDR1 GTSNPN and CDR2 SVGIG (reference sequence).